This TCR beta chain was captured by sequencing in a study of patients and donors after allogeneic stem cell transplantation. The CDR3 loop spans 14 amino acids. Trimming left V 0 bases short and J 5 bases short, with 10 bases between. The germline gives CDR1 GTSNPN, CDR2 SVGIG (reference sequence). Each CDR3 protein gets one entry after TCRdb re-called the RT-PCR reads with MiXCR. Found here are under 200,000 distinct CDR3 sequences, approximately 24% of them singletons; the top ten hold roughly a quarter. What was sequenced was blood, either unsorted or a sorted T cell fraction (not recorded which). The J gene is TRBJ1-4, the V gene TRBV30; D remains unclear. This TCR derives from a human donor who was either an allogeneic HSCT recipient or a stem cell or donor lymphocyte infusion donor (not recorded which). It is not recorded whose cells these are; they may come from a transplant donor. In DNA form, the CDR3 reads TGTGCCTGGAGTGTACGCGGAAGCAATGAAAAACTGTTTTTT. Translating it yields CAWSVRGSNEKLFF.